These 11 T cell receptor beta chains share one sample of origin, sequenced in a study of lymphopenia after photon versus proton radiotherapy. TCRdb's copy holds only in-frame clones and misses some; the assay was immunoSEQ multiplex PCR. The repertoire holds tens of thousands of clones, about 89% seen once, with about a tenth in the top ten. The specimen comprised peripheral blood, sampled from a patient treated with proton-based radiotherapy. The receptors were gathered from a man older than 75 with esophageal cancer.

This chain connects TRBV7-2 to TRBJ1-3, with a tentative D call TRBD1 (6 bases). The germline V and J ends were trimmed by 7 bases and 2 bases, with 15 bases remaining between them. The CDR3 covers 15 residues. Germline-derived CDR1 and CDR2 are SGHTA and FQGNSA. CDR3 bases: TGTGCCAGCACCCCGGGACATTGGCCTGGAAACACCATATATTTT. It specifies CASTPGHWPGNTIYF. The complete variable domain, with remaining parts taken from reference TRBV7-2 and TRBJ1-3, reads GAGVSQSPSNKVTEKGKDVELRCDPISGHTALYWYRQSLGQGLEFLIYFQGNSAPDKSGLPSDRFSAERTGGSVSTLTIQRTQQEDSAVYLCASTPGHWPGNTIYFGEGSWLTVV.

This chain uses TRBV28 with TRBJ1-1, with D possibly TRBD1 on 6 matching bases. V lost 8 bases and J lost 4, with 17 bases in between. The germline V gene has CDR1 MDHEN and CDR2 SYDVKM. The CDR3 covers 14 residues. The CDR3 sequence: CASSIQGWGTEAFF. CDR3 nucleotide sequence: TGTGCCAGCTCTATCCAGGGGTGGGGCACTGAAGCTTTCTTT.

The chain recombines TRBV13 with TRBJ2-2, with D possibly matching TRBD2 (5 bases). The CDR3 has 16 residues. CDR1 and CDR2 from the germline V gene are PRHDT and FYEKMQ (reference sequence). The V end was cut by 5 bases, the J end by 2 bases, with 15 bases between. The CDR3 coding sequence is TGTGCCAGCAGCCCGCGCCCGGGAAGCAACACCGGGGAGCTGTTTTTT. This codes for CASSPRPGSNTGELFF.

In nucleotides, the CDR3 is TGCGCCAGCAGCCAGCAGTCTTGGACAAAAGGCGAAAAACTGTTTTTT. This gives the protein CASSQQSWTKGEKLFF. V usage is TRBV4-1 and J usage is TRBJ1-4, with a weak D call TRBD1 (5 bases). The CDR3 is 16 amino acids. The V and J ends lost 3 bases and 8 bases respectively, with 19 bases between them. Germline V CDR1 and CDR2: MGHRA, YSYEKL.

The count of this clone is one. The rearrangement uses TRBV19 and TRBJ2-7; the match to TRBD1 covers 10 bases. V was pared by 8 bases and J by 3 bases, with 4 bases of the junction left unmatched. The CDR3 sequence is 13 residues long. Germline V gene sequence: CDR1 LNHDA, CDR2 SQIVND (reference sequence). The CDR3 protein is CASGTGVFYEQYF. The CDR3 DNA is TGTGCCAGTGGGACAGGGGTCTTCTACGAGCAGTACTTC.

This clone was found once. Here the CDR3 reads CASSYGWGGTEAFF. The DNA of the CDR3 is TGTGCCAGCAGTTACGGTTGGGGAGGCACTGAAGCTTTCTTT. The chain couples TRBV6-5 to TRBJ1-1; no clear D. V was cut by 2 bases and J by 4 bases, with 11 bases left in between. The CDR3 totals 14 residues. CDR1 and CDR2 from the germline V gene are MNHEY and SVGAGI.

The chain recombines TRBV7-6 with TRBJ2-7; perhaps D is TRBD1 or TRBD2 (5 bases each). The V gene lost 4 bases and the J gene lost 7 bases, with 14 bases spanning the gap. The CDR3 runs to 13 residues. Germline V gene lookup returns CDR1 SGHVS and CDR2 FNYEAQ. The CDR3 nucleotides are TGTGCCAGCAGCTCCCACGGGGCAGTTGAGCAGTACTTC. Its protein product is CASSSHGAVEQYF.

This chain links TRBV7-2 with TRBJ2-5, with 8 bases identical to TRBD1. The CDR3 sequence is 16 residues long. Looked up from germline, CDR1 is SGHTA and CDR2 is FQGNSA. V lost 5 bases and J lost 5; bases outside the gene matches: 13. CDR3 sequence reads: CASSNTAAGGWETQYF. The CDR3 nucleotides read TGTGCCAGCAGCAATACAGCTGCAGGGGGCTGGGAGACCCAGTACTTC.

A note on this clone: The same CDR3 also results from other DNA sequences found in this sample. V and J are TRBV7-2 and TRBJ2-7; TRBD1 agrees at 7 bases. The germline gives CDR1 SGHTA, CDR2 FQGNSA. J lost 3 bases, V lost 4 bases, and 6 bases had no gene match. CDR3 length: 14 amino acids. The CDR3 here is CASSSRDRGYEQYF. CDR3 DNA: TGTGCCAGCAGCTCCCGGGACAGAGGCTACGAGCAGTACTTC.

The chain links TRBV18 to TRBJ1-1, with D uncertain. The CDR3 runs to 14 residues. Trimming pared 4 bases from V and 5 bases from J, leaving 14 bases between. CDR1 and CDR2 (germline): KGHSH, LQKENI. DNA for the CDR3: TGTGCCAGCTCACTACGACATTCGGAGACTGAAGCTTTCTTT. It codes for CASSLRHSETEAFF. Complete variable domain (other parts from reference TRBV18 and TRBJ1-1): NAGVMQNPRHLVRRRGQEARLRCSPMKGHSHVYWYRQLPEEGLKFMVYLQKENIIDESGMPKERFSAEFPKEGPSILRIQQVVRGDSAAYFCASSLRHSETEAFFGQGTRLTVV.

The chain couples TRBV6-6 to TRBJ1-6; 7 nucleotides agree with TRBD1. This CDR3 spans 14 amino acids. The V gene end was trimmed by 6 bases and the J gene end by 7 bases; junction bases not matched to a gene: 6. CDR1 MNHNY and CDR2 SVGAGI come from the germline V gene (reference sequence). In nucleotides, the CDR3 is TGTGCCAGCAGGCCGGGACAGACCAATTCACCCCTCCACTTT. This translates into CASRPGQTNSPLHF.